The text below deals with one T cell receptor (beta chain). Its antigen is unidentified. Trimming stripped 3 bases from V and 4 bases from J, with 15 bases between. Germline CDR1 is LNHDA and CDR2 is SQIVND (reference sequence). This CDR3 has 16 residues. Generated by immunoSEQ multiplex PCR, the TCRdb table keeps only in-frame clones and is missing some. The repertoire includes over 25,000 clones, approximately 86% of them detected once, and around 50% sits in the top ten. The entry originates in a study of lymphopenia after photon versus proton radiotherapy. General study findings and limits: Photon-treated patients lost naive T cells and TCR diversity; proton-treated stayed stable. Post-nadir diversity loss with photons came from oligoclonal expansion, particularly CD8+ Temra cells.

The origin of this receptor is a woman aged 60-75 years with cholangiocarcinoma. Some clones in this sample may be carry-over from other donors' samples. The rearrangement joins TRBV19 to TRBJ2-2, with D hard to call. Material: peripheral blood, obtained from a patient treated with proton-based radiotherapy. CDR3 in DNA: TGTGCCAGTAGTATCTGGCGTGCAGCTGGCACCGGGGAGCTGTTTTTT. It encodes CASSIWRAAGTGELFF.